A single sample is the source of the 28 T cell receptor beta chains below, sequenced in a study of T-cell memory formation after mild COVID-19. TCRdb re-called the 5' RACE reads through MiXCR, storing one row per CDR3 protein. In the table there are 180,000 or so distinct CDR3 sequences, roughly 11% of which are singletons. The sample taken for sequencing was PBMCs or a T cell subset sorted from them (not recorded which). The receptors originated from a man in his late teens or twenties who had mild COVID-19 (a few samples of this study predate the infection). Cell type and time point are not known.

The genes are TRBV15 and TRBJ1-1; D is unresolved. Germline CDR1 LNHNV, CDR2 YYDKDF (reference sequence). Trimming left V 1 base short and J 1 base short, with 7 bases between. The CDR3 is made up of 14 amino acids. The CDR3 spells CATSRVEPNTEAFF. The DNA for the CDR3 is TGTGCCACCAGCAGAGTAGAACCGAACACTGAAGCTTTCTTT.

V and J are TRBV6-5 and TRBJ2-7; possibly TRBD1 or TRBD2 for D (5 bases each). The V end lost 6 bases, the J end lost 4 bases, and 13 bases lay between the germline ends. The CDR3 is 13 amino acids. CDR1 MNHEY and CDR2 SVGAGI come from the germline V gene. CDR3 loop: CASSSGRQYEQYF. CDR3 DNA sequence: TGTGCCAGCAGCTCGGGACGGCAATACGAGCAGTACTTC.

This clonotype was found a few times. V and J are TRBV7-2 and TRBJ2-5, with unresolved D. The CDR3 runs to 15 residues. Germline V gene lookup returns CDR1 SGHTA and CDR2 FQGNSA. Between the trimmed V and J ends, which lost 6 bases and 1 base, there was a span of 15 bases. CDR3 sequence: CASSPQLGSQETQYF. DNA for the CDR3: TGTGCCAGCAGTCCTCAATTGGGTAGCCAAGAGACCCAGTACTTC. Full variable domain (rest looked up from reference TRBV7-2 and TRBJ2-5): GAGVSQSPSNKVTEKGKDVELRCDPISGHTALYWYRQSLGQGLEFLIYFQGNSAPDKSGLPSDRFSAERTGGSVSTLTIQRTQQEDSAVYLCASSPQLGSQETQYFGPGTRLLVL.

This clonotype occurred a few times. V and J are TRBV5-1 and TRBJ1-6; 9 bases are shared with TRBD1. CDR3 size: 13 residues. V gave up 3 bases and J gave up 13 bases; unmatched junction bases: 5. Germline V gene sequence: CDR1 SGHRS, CDR2 YFSETQ. The CDR3 sequence is CASSSPGTGPLHF. As DNA, the CDR3 is TGCGCCAGCAGCTCCCCCGGGACAGGGCCCCTCCACTTT.

This clonotype was seen more than once but under ten times. The CDR3 coding sequence is TGTGCCAGCAGCGATCGGCAGCCCCAGCATTTT. Its protein product is CASSDRQPQHF. The chain carries TRBV2 and TRBJ1-5; D unclear. Trimming pared 6 bases from V and 7 bases from J, leaving 7 bases between. Germline V CDR1 and CDR2: SNHLY, FYNNEI. The CDR3 runs to 11 residues.

This chain links TRBV5-5 with TRBJ2-5; tentatively, D is TRBD1 (5 bases). The V end was cut by 5 bases, the J end by 5 bases, with 16 bases between. This CDR3 spans 14 amino acids. Per germline, CDR1 SGHKS and CDR2 YYEKEE (reference sequence). The DNA of the CDR3 is TGTGCCAGCAGACCACCCTGGGGCGGTGAGACCCAGTACTTC. It translates to CASRPPWGGETQYF.

This clonotype came up a few times. The rearrangement joins TRBV12-3 or TRBV12-4 to TRBJ1-1, with D perhaps matching TRBD1 (5 bases). CDR3 size: 14 residues. Between the trimmed V and J ends, which lost 2 bases and 0 bases, there was a span of 7 bases. The CDR3 DNA is TGTGCCAGCAGTTTAAGGGGCGTGAACACTGAAGCTTTCTTT. Protein product: CASSLRGVNTEAFF.

The chain is built from TRBV12-3 or TRBV12-4 and TRBJ2-1, with 8 positions matching TRBD2. Unmatched junction bases numbered 10, after V lost 6 bases and J lost 3 bases. CDR3 length: 16 residues. For the CDR3, the DNA is TGTGCCAGCAGCCAATCCGGCGGGGGGTTCTACAATGAGCAGTTCTTC. Translating it yields CASSQSGGGFYNEQFF.

The table lists this clonotype with a few counts. The CDR3 coding sequence is TGTGCCAGCAGTTCTAACTCTGAGGCCAAAAACATTCAGTACTTC. It yields the protein CASSSNSEAKNIQYF. The gene calls are TRBV3-1 and TRBJ2-4; no definite D call. The CDR3 is made up of 15 amino acids. Trimming took 6 bases from V and 1 from J, leaving 13 bases between them. Germline V CDR1 and CDR2: LGHDT, YNNKEL (reference sequence). Full variable domain (remainder filled in from reference TRBV3-1 and TRBJ2-4): DTAVSQTPKYLVTQMGNDKSIKCEQNLGHDTMYWYKQDSKKFLKIMFSYNNKELIINETVPNRFSPKSPDKAHLNLHINSLELGDSAVYFCASSSNSEAKNIQYFGAGTRLSVL.

This clonotype was counted ten times or more. The chain is built from TRBV27 and TRBJ2-7; possible D gene TRBD2, 5 bases. Germline V gene sequence: CDR1 MNHEY, CDR2 SMNVEV (reference sequence). Between the trimmed V and J ends, which lost 3 bases and 2 bases, there was a span of 11 bases. The CDR3 totals 14 residues. This CDR3 is CASSFRGQAYEQYF. Here the CDR3 DNA reads TGTGCCAGCAGTTTCAGAGGGCAAGCCTACGAGCAGTACTTC.

This clonotype has a count of ten or more. The chain combines TRBV4-1 with TRBJ2-5, with 7 positions matching TRBD1. Germline V lookup: CDR1 MGHRA, CDR2 YSYEKL. V shed 4 bases and J 6 bases; nucleotides not matched to a gene: 5. The CDR3 loop spans 13 amino acids. CDR3 region: CASSLTGEQTQYF. The CDR3 DNA sequence: TGCGCCAGCAGCCTTACAGGGGAACAGACCCAGTACTTC.

The rearrangement joins TRBV7-6 to TRBJ2-2; a possible D gene is TRBD1 (6 bases). This CDR3 is built from 18 residues. The V end was cut by 1 base, the J end by 0 bases, with 15 bases between. CDR1 is SGHVS, CDR2 FNYEAQ, per germline. CDR3 nucleotides: TGTGCCAGCAGCTTAGTTGTCCTTGGGGGCTCGAACACCGGGGAGCTGTTTTTT. The encoded protein is CASSLVVLGGSNTGELFF.

This clonotype was found many times. The chain couples TRBV5-6 to TRBJ2-3; 8 bases align to TRBD2. Germline CDR1 SGHDT, CDR2 YYEEEE. V was clipped by 7 bases and J by 0 bases; unmatched bases: 4. The CDR3 has 14 amino acids. The DNA of the CDR3 is TGTGCCAGCGGGTTAGCGGGGAGCACAGATACGCAGTATTTT. It yields the protein CASGLAGSTDTQYF.

The chain carries TRBV6-5 and TRBJ2-7, with 13 positions matching TRBD2. CDR1 is MNHEY, CDR2 SVGAGI, per germline. V dropped 4 bases and J dropped 6; count of bases not matched to a gene: 6. The CDR3 is 15 residues long. For the CDR3, the DNA is TGTGCCAGCAGTTCTGCGGGACTAGCGGGGCTCGAGCAGTACTTC. It yields the protein CASSSAGLAGLEQYF.

This clonotype was detected ten times or more. V and J are TRBV3-1 and TRBJ1-5; D is uncertain. There are 16 residues in the CDR3. The germline V and J ends were trimmed by 1 base and 8 bases, with 18 bases remaining between them. From germline, CDR1 is LGHDT and CDR2 YNNKEL (reference sequence). The CDR3 nucleotides are TGTGCCAGCAGCCAAGGGCGCGGCCCGGCGCAGGAGCCCCAGCATTTT. It translates to CASSQGRGPAQEPQHF.

This clonotype was seen a handful of times. This chain connects TRBV12-3 or TRBV12-4 to TRBJ1-5, with D perhaps TRBD1 (5 bases). Deletions cut 6 bases from V and 9 bases from J, with 12 bases between. CDR3 length equals 12 residues. CDR3 residues: CASSYTGGPQHF. CDR3 DNA: TGTGCCAGCAGCTACACAGGCGGGCCCCAGCATTTT.

This clonotype was counted between two and nine times. This sequence joins TRBV28 and TRBJ1-1; D not resolved. Germline V gene lookup returns CDR1 MDHEN and CDR2 SYDVKM. This CDR3 contains 14 residues. V was cut by 2 bases and J by 6 bases, with 13 bases left in between. DNA of the CDR3: TGTGCCAGCAGTTTAGCGGCGGCTAGAGCTGAAGCTTTCTTT. The encoded protein is CASSLAAARAEAFF.

The chain uses TRBV24-1 and TRBJ2-2; a weak D match, TRBD1 (6 bases). The V end lost 5 bases, the J end lost 7 bases, and 22 bases lay between the germline ends. Germline V CDR1 and CDR2: KGHDR, SFDVKD. This CDR3 has 17 amino acids. The CDR3 spells CATSASKDSARYGELFF. CDR3 coding DNA: TGTGCCACCAGTGCCTCTAAGGACAGTGCGAGGTACGGGGAGCTGTTTTTT.

The table lists this clonotype with a few counts. The genes are TRBV5-1 and TRBJ2-1, with D perhaps TRBD1 or TRBD2 (5 bases each). The length of the CDR3 is 13 residues. Germline assignment: CDR1 SGHRS and CDR2 YFSETQ. With 1 base removed from V and 7 bases from J, the gap between germline ends came to 9 bases. The CDR3 DNA reads as TGCGCCAGCAGCTTGTGGGGCGGGAATGAGCAGTTCTTC. Translated, it gives CASSLWGGNEQFF.

The chain recombines TRBV6-5 with TRBJ2-6; D is ambiguous. Trimming took off 0 bases at V and 0 bases at J, with 15 bases between the two ends. The CDR3 is 19 residues long. Germline-derived CDR1 and CDR2 are MNHEY and SVGAGI. CDR3 bases: TGTGCCAGCAGTTACTCGATCCCCAGAAGGATCTCTGGGGCCAACGTCCTGACTTTC. This codes for CASSYSIPRRISGANVLTF.

This clonotype was seen only a few times. The chain carries TRBV10-3 and TRBJ2-6; 7 bases fit TRBD1. The V gene end was trimmed by 7 bases and the J gene end by 1 base; junction bases not matched to a gene: 4. The CDR3 consists of 15 residues. Germline V gene lookup returns CDR1 ENHRY and CDR2 SYGVKD. CDR3: CAITQGVSGANVLTF. CDR3 bases: TGTGCCATCACGCAGGGGGTATCTGGGGCCAACGTCCTGACTTTC.

A word on this clonotype: With a much larger clone just one base away, this may be a read error. This rearrangement joins TRBV7-2 to TRBJ2-5, with 7 bases matching TRBD2. The CDR3 contains 15 residues. The J segment lost 4 bases and the V segment lost 5 bases, leaving 10 bases of the junction unmatched. Germline V lookup: CDR1 SGHTA, CDR2 FQGNSA. This chain's CDR3 is CASSGKGLSGETQYF. The CDR3 DNA sequence: TGTGCCAGCAGCGGGAAGGGACTATCGGGAGAGACCCAGTACTTC.

V and J are TRBV6-6 and TRBJ2-5; TRBD1 aligns across 9 bases. Germline V CDR1 and CDR2: MNHNY, SVGAGI (reference sequence). The CDR3 extends over 14 amino acids. Germline trimming cut 0 bases from V and 8 bases from J; bases unmatched to any gene: 4. The CDR3 is CASSYSGQGFTQYF. CDR3 nucleotides: TGTGCCAGCAGTTACTCGGGACAGGGTTTCACCCAGTACTTC.

This clonotype appeared a few times. The chain has TRBV3-1 and TRBJ1-1, with TRBD1 as a possible D gene (6 bases). Trimming removed 7 bases from V and 3 bases from J, with 12 bases in between. The length of the CDR3 is 13 residues. CDR1 and CDR2 (germline): LGHDT, YNNKEL (reference sequence). CDR3 nucleotides: TGTGCCAGCATGAAACAGGGTTACACTGAAGCTTTCTTT. Its protein is CASMKQGYTEAFF.

This chain links TRBV11-1 with TRBJ2-2; D possibly corresponds to TRBD1 (6 bases). There are 16 residues in the CDR3. From germline, CDR1 is SGHAT and CDR2 FQDESV (reference sequence). Deletions cut 2 bases from V and 7 bases from J, with 17 bases between. CDR3 sequence: CASSLRTQGLVGELFF. DNA of the CDR3: TGTGCCAGCAGCTTACGAACACAGGGCCTGGTCGGGGAGCTGTTTTTT.

This clonotype was counted a few times. The chain joins TRBV5-1 to TRBJ1-5, with D unclear. Trimming cost V 0 bases and J 6 bases, with 7 bases left between them. Germline CDR1 SGHRS, CDR2 YFSETQ. CDR3 length: 13 amino acids. The CDR3 sequence: CASSLGVRQPQHF. Written as DNA, the CDR3 is TGCGCCAGCAGCTTGGGGGTGCGTCAGCCCCAGCATTTT.

CDR3 loop: CASSQDGLGGSGYTF. The CDR3 DNA reads as TGTGCCAGCAGCCAAGATGGTTTAGGGGGCAGTGGCTACACCTTC. The V gene is TRBV3-1, the J gene TRBJ1-2, with 7 bases fitting TRBD1. The V segment lost 0 bases and the J segment 7 bases; nucleotides outside the gene matches: 8. This CDR3 is built from 15 residues. Germline V gives CDR1 LGHDT, CDR2 YNNKEL (reference sequence).

This clonotype occurred a few times. The gene calls are TRBV9 and TRBJ2-6; D not certain. CDR3 size: 16 residues. Germline V gene sequence: CDR1 SGDLS, CDR2 YYNGEE. V dropped 3 bases and J dropped 0 bases, with 10 bases sitting between them. The CDR3 spells CASSAEVYSGANVLTF. Here the CDR3 DNA reads TGTGCCAGCAGCGCAGAGGTTTACTCTGGGGCCAACGTCCTGACTTTC.